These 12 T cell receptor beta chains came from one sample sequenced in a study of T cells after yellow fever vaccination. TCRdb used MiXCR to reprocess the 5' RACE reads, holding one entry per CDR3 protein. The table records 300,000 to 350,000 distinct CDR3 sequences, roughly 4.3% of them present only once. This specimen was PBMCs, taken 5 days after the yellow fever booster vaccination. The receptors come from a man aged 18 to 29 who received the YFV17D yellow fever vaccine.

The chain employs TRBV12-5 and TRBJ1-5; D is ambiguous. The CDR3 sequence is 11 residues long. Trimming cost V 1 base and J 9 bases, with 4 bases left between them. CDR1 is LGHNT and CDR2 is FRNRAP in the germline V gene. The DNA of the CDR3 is TGTGCTAGTGGTTTGGGTTGGCCCCAGCATTTT. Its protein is CASGLGWPQHF.

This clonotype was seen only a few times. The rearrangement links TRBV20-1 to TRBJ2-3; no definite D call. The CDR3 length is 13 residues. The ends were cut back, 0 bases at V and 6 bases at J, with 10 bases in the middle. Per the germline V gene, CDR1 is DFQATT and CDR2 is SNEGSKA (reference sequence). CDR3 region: CSARDPRRDTQYF. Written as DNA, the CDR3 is TGCAGTGCTAGAGATCCTCGGCGGGATACGCAGTATTTT.

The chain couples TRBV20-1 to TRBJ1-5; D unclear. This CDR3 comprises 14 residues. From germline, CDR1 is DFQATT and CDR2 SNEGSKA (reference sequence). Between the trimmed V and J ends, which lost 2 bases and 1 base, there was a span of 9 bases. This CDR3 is CSARRRLSNQPQHF. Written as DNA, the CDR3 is TGCAGTGCTAGACGCAGGTTAAGCAATCAGCCCCAGCATTTT.

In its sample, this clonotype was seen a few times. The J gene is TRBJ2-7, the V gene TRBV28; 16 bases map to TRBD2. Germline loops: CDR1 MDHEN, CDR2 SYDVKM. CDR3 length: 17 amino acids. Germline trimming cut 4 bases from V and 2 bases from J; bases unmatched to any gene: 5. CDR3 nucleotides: TGTGCCAGCAGTTCGGGACTAGCGGGGGGGCGGACCTACGAGCAGTACGTC. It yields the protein CASSSGLAGGRTYEQYV.

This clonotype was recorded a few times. The DNA for the CDR3 is TGCAGTGCTAGTTTAGGGGTTCCCCTCCACTTT. Its protein is CSASLGVPLHF. The chain combines TRBV20-1 with TRBJ1-6, with a possible D match to TRBD1 (5 bases). The CDR3 length is 11 residues. Germline-derived CDR1 and CDR2 are DFQATT and SNEGSKA (reference sequence). Between the trimmed V and J ends, which lost 3 bases and 13 bases, there was a span of 10 bases.

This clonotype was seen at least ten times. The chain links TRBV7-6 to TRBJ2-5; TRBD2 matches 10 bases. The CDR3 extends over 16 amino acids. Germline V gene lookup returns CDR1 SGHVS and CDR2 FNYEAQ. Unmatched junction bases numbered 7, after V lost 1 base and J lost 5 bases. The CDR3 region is CASSLVVLAGSETQYF. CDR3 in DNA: TGTGCCAGCAGCTTAGTCGTACTAGCGGGGTCTGAGACCCAGTACTTC.

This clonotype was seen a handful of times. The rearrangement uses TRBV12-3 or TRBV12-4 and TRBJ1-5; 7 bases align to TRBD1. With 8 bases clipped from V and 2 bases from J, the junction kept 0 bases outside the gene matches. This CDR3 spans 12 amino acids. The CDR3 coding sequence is TGTGCCAGCGGACAGGGCAATCAGCCCCAGCATTTT. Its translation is CASGQGNQPQHF.

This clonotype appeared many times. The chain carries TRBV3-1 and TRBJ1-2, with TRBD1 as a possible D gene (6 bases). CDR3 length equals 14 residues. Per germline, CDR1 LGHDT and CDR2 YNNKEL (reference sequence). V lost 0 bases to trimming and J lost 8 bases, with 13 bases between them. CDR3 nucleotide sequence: TGTGCCAGCAGCCAAGAGCCAGGGGCTGACGGCTACACCTTC. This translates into CASSQEPGADGYTF.

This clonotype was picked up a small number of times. The CDR3 DNA sequence: TGTGCCAGCAGTGCACGGACAGTAGATCCCCTCCACTTT. Its protein is CASSARTVDPLHF. The chain combines TRBV27 with TRBJ1-6; possibly TRBD1 for D (6 bases). Germline CDR1 and CDR2: MNHEY and SMNVEV (reference sequence). The CDR3 runs to 13 residues. V gave up 5 bases and J gave up 13 bases, with 15 bases separating them.

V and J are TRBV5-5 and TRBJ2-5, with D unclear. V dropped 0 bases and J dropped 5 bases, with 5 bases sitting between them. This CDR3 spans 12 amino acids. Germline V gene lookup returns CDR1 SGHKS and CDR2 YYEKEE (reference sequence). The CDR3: CASSLGKETQYF. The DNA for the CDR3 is TGTGCCAGCAGCTTGGGCAAGGAGACCCAGTACTTC.

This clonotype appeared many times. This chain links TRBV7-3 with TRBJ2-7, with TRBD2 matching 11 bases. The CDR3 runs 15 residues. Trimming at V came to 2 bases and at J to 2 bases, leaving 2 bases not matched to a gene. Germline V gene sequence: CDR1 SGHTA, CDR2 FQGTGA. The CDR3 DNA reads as TGTGCCAGCAGCTTACTAGCGGGGGGTACCTACGAGCAGTACTTC. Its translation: CASSLLAGGTYEQYF.

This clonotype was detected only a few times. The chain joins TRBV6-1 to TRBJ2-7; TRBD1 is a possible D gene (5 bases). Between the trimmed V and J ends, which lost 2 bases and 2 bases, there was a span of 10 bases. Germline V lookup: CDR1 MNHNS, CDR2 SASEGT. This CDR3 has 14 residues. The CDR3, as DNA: TGTGCCAGCAGTGAATTGGTCAGGGCCTACGAGCAGTACTTC. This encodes CASSELVRAYEQYF.